The sequence of this TCR beta chain was determined in a study of T cell changes during pregnancy in multiple sclerosis. TCRdb's table, derived via immunoSEQ multiplex PCR, lists solely in-frame clones and lacks some. The data show some 56,000 clones, with over 80% seen just once and 0.64% held by the top ten. The length of the CDR3 is 14 residues. Per the germline V gene, CDR1 is MNHNY and CDR2 is SVGAGI (reference sequence). Germline trimming cut 6 bases from V and 7 bases from J; bases unmatched to any gene: 9. This clone appeared a single time. The specimen was CD4+ T cells from peripheral blood mononuclear cells, collected after pregnancy. This sequence originates from a female donor with multiple sclerosis, enrolled in a pregnancy study. V usage is TRBV6-6 and J usage is TRBJ1-5; 7 bases agree with TRBD1. The CDR3 bases are TGTGCCAGCAGGCCCGGAGGGGGCGGGCAGCCCCAGCATTTT. Translated: CASRPGGGGQPQHF.